Below are 10 T cell receptor beta chains sequenced from a single sample in a study of graft-versus-host responses after intestinal transplantation. Using immunoSEQ multiplex PCR, the repertoire was profiled, and TCRdb retains in-frame clones only, with some absent. This sample has fewer than 30,000 clones; 80% to 90% occur once, and the top ten carry about 0.98%. This specimen consisted of PBMCs, obtained approximately 450 days after intestinal transplant. The receptors stem from a human patient who received an intestinal transplant, so some T cells may come from the graft donor.

V usage is TRBV2 and J usage is TRBJ2-7; TRBD1 matches 7 bases. The CDR3 loop spans 12 amino acids. Per germline, CDR1 SNHLY and CDR2 FYNNEI. The CDR3 here is CALGQDPYEQYF. CDR3 DNA: TGTGCTCTCGGACAGGACCCCTACGAGCAGTACTTC.

V is TRBV9 and J is TRBJ2-5; D is unclear. The V and J ends lost 0 bases and 2 bases respectively, with 17 bases between them. Germline CDR1 and CDR2: SGDLS and YYNGEE. The CDR3 spans 17 residues. CDR3 sequence reads: CASSVAPVGLGQETQYF. The CDR3 DNA reads as TGTGCCAGCAGCGTAGCACCAGTAGGGCTAGGACAAGAGACCCAGTACTTC.

The chain employs TRBV7-8 and TRBJ1-4; tentative D call: TRBD1 (5 bases). Germline loops: CDR1 SGHVS, CDR2 FQNEAQ. V lost 5 bases and J lost 3, with 13 bases in between. The CDR3 spans 15 residues. CDR3 amino acids: CASSPRGTPNEKLFF. The CDR3 coding sequence is TGTGCCAGCAGCCCTAGGGGAACGCCTAATGAAAAACTGTTTTTT.

This chain links TRBV2 with TRBJ2-5, with unresolved D. The CDR3 loop spans 13 amino acids. The V end lost 3 bases, the J end lost 1 base, and 6 bases lay between the germline ends. Germline CDR1 and CDR2: SNHLY and FYNNEI. CDR3 amino acids: CASSDISQETQYF. CDR3 in DNA: TGTGCCAGCAGTGATATATCCCAAGAGACCCAGTACTTC.

The chain joins TRBV6-1 to TRBJ1-4, with D perhaps matching TRBD1 (6 bases). Germline V gene lookup returns CDR1 MNHNS and CDR2 SASEGT. The CDR3 totals 15 residues. Deletions cut 2 bases from V and 4 bases from J, with 11 bases between. The CDR3 region has the DNA TGTGCCAGCAGTGAATACGGCAGGGGTAATGAAAAACTGTTTTTT. This sequence encodes CASSEYGRGNEKLFF.

This rearrangement joins TRBV5-1 to TRBJ2-5, with 9 bases matching TRBD1. Germline V CDR1 and CDR2: SGHRS, YFSETQ. The length of the CDR3 is 15 residues. With 2 bases clipped from V and 4 bases from J, the junction kept 6 bases outside the gene matches. The CDR3 DNA sequence: TGCGCCAGCAGCTTCGGGGACAGGGATGGAGAGACCCAGTACTTC. Translation gives CASSFGDRDGETQYF. Full variable domain (outside the CDR3, taken from reference TRBV5-1 and TRBJ2-5): KAGVTQTPRYLIKTRGQQVTLSCSPISGHRSVSWYQQTPGQGLQFLFEYFSETQRNKGNFPGRFSGRQFSNSRSEMNVSTLELGDSALYLCASSFGDRDGETQYFGPGTRLLVL.

The J gene is TRBJ2-3, the V gene TRBV9; 7 bases are shared with TRBD1. Germline CDR1 reads SGDLS; CDR2 reads YYNGEE. The CDR3 spans 14 residues. With V trimmed by 4 bases and J by 5 bases, 7 bases remained unmatched. The CDR3 nucleotides are TGTGCCAGCAGCCCACGACAGGGCGGAGATACGCAGTATTTT. Residues: CASSPRQGGDTQYF.

This clone was seen once. The chain uses TRBV5-1 and TRBJ2-5; 8 bases match TRBD1. V was pared by 4 bases and J by 3 bases, with 5 bases of the junction left unmatched. This CDR3 comprises 14 residues. CDR1 and CDR2 (germline): SGHRS, YFSETQ. Here the CDR3 reads CASSVDRVEETQYF. The CDR3 nucleotides read TGCGCCAGCAGCGTGGACAGGGTGGAAGAGACCCAGTACTTC.

J is TRBJ2-7 and V is TRBV6-5; D is perhaps TRBD1 or TRBD2 (6 bases each). Trimming shortened V by 6 bases and J by 6 bases, and 21 bases separated the two germline ends. The CDR3 runs to 15 residues. The V gene's germline CDR1 is MNHEY and CDR2 SVGAGI. This CDR3 reads CASSSYSTGRSEQYF. DNA of the CDR3: TGTGCCAGCAGCTCGTACTCCACAGGGAGGAGCGAGCAGTACTTC.

The rearrangement joins TRBV5-1 to TRBJ2-3; D is uncertain. The CDR3 is made up of 12 amino acids. V lost 5 bases to trimming and J lost 0 bases, with 4 bases between them. CDR1 and CDR2 from the germline V gene are SGHRS and YFSETQ. CDR3 loop: CASRPSTDTQYF. CDR3 in DNA: TGCGCCAGCAGGCCGAGCACAGATACGCAGTATTTT.